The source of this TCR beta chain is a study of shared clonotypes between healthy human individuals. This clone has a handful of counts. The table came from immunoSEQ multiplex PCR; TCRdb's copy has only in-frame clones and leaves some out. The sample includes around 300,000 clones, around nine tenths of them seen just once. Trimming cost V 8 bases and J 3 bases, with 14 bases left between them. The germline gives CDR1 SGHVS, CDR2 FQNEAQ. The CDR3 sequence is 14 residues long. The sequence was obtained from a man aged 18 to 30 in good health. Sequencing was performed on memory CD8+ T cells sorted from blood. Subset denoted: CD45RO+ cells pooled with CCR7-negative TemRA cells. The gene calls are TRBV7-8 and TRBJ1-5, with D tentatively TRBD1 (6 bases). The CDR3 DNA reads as TGTGCCAGCTCCCCGGGACAAATCAATCAGCCCCAGCATTTT. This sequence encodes CASSPGQINQPQHF. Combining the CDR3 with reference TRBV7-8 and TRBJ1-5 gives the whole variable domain GAGVSQSPRYKVAKRGQDVALRCDPISGHVSLFWYQQALGQGPEFLTYFQNEAQLDKSGLPSDRFFAERPEGSVSTLKIQRTQQEDSAVYLCASSPGQINQPQHFGDGTRLSIL.